Here is one T cell receptor (beta chain) with its context. Its matching antigen is unknown. The data are from a study of shared clonotypes between healthy human individuals. Study context: The donors, two women and three men, were aged 18 to 49. General observations from the study: Large depth notwithstanding, sorted-subset sequencing proved incomplete by rarefaction.

The CDR3 extends over 13 amino acids. CDR1 SGHTS and CDR2 YDEGEE come from the germline V gene. V shed 4 bases and J shed 7 bases, with 14 bases lying between them. The repertoire was sequenced with immunoSEQ multiplex PCR; TCRdb's copy has only in-frame clones and lacks some. The data show about 2.5 million clones, with around 90% seen just once and about 0.36% held by the top ten. The sequence was collected from a man aged 18 to 35 in good health. Some clones in this sample may be carry-over from other donors' samples. This sequence joins TRBV5-8 and TRBJ1-2; no firm D call. The source material was naive CD4+ T cells from PBMCs. Documented subset: CD45RA+ positively selected. The DNA for the CDR3 is TGTGCCAGCAGCCAAGGTTGGGTCCGTGGCTACACCTTC. As protein: CASSQGWVRGYTF.